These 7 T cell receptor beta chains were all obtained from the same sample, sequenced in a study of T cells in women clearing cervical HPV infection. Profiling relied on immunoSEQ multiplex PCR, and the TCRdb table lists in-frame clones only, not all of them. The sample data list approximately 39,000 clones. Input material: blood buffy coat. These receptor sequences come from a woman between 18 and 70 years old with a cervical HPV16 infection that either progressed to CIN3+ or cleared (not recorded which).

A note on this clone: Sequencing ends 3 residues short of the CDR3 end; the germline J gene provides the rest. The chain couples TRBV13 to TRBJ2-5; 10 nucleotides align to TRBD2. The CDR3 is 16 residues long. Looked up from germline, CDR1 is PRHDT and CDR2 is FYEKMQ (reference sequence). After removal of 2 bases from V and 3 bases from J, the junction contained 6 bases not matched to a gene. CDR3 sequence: CASSLRLAGEKETQYF. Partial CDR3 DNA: TGTGCCAGCAGCTTAAGGCTAGCGGGGGAGAAAGAGACC.

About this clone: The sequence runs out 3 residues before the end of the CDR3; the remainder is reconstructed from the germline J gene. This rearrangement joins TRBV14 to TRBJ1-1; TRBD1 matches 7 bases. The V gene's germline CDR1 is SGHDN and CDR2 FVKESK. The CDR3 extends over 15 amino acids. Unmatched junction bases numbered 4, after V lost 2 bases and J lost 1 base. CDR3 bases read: TGTGCCAGCAGCCAATTAGGACAGGCGAACACTGAA. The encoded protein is CASSQLGQANTE. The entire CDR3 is CASSQLGQANTEAFF. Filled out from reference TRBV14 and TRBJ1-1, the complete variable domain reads EAGVTQFPSHSVIEKGQTVTLRCDPISGHDNLYWYRRVMGKEIKFLLHFVKESKQDESGMPNNRFLAERTGGTYSTLKVQPAELEDSGVYFCASSQLGQANTEAFFGQGTRLTVV.

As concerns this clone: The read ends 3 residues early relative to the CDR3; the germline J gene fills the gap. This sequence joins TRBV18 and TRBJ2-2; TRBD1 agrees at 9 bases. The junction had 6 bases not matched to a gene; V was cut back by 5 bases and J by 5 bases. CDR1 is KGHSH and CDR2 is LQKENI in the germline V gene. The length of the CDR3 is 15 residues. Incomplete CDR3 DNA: TGTGCCAGCTCAGCCGGGACAGGGATTACCGGGGAG. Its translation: CASSAGTGITGE. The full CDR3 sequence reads CASSAGTGITGELFF. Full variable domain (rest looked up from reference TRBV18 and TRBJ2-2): NAGVMQNPRHLVRRRGQEARLRCSPMKGHSHVYWYRQLPEEGLKFMVYLQKENIIDESGMPKERFSAEFPKEGPSILRIQQVVRGDSAAYFCASSAGTGITGELFFGEGSRLTVL.

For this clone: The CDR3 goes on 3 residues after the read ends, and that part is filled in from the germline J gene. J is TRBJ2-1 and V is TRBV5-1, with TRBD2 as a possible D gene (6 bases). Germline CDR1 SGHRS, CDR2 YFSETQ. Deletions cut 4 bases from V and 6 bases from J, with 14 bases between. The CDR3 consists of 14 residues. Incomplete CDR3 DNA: TGCGCCAGCAGCCCGAGGACCGGGGGCAATGAG. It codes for CASSPRTGGNE. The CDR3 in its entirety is CASSPRTGGNEQFF. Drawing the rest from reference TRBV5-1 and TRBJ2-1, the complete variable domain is KAGVTQTPRYLIKTRGQQVTLSCSPISGHRSVSWYQQTPGQGLQFLFEYFSETQRNKGNFPGRFSGRQFSNSRSEMNVSTLELGDSALYLCASSPRTGGNEQFFGPGTRLTVL.

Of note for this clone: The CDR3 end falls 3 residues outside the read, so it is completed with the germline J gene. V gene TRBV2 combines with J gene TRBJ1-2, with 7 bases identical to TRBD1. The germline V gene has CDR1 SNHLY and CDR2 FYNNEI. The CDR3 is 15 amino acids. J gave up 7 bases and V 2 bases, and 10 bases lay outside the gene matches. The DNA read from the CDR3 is TGTGCCAGCAGTGAAAAGACAGGGTGGTACTTTGGC. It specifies CASSEKTGWYFG. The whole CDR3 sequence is CASSEKTGWYFGYTF.

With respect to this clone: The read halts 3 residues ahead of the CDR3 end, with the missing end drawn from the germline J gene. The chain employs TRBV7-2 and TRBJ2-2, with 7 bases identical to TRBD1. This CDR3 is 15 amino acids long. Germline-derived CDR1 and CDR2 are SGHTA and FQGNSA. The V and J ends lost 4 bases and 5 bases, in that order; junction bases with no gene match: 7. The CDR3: CASSSRDSLTGELFF. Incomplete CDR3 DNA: TGTGCCAGCAGCTCCCGGGACAGTCTAACCGGGGAG.

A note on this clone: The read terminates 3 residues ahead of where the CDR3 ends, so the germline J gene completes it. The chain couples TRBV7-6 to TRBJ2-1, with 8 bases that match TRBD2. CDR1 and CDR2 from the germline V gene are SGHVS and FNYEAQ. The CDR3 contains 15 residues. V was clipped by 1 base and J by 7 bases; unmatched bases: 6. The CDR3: CASSLVGTSLNEQFF. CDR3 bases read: TGTGCCAGCAGCTTAGTCGGGACTAGTCTGAATGAG.